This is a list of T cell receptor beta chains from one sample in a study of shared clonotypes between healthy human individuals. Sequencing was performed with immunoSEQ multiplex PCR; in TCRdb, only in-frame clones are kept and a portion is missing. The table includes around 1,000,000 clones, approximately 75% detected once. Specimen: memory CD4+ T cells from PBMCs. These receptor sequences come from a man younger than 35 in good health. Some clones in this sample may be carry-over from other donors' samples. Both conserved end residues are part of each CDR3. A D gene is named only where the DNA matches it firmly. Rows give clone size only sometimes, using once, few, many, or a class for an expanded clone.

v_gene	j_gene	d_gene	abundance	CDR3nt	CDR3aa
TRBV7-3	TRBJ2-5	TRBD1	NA	TGTGCCAGCAGCCCGGACAGGGGATCATGGGAGACCCAGTACTTC	CASSPDRGSWETQYF
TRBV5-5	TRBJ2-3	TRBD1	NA	TGTGCCAGCACGAACAGGGGACCGACGGTCTCCGATACGCAGTATTTT	CASTNRGPTVSDTQYF
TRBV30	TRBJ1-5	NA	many	TGTGCCTGGAGTGGACAGCCGAATCAGCCCCAGCATTTT	CAWSGQPNQPQHF
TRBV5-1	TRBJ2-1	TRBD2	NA	TGCGCCAGCAGCTTGTATGGGACTAGCGGGAGGAATGAGCAGTTCTTC	CASSLYGTSGRNEQFF
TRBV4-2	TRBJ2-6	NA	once	TGTGCCAGCAGCCGGTCTCAGGGTTCTGGGGCCAACGTCCTGACTTTC	CASSRSQGSGANVLTF
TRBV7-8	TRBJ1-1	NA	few	TGTGCCAGCAGCTTACGGGAAACTGAAGCTTTCTTT	CASSLRETEAFF
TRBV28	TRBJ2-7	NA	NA	TGTGCCAGCAGGGGGGCCGGCACCTCCTACGAGCAGTACTTC	CASRGAGTSYEQYF
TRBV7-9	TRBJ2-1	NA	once	TGTGCCAGCGGACCCGGGAATGAGCAGTTCTTC	CASGPGNEQFF
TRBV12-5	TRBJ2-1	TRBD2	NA	TGTGCTAGTGCCCCGGGACTAGCGGGAGGCCGTTCCTACAATGAGCAGTTCTTC	CASAPGLAGGRSYNEQFF
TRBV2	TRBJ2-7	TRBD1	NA	TGTGCCAGCAGAGAGGGACAGGGGGATTGGTACGAGCAGTACTTC	CASREGQGDWYEQYF
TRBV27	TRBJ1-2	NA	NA	TGTGCCAGCAGGCTAATGGCAGGGTCGAGCTACACCTTC	CASRLMAGSSYTF
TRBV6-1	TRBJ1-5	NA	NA	TGTGCCAGCAGTCCCCTTGAACGTCAGCCCCAGCATTTT	CASSPLERQPQHF
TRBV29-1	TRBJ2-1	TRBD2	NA	TGCAGCGTACAGGGACTAGCGGGAGGGCCTGTTAAAAACGATGAGCAGTTCTTC	CSVQGLAGGPVKNDEQFF
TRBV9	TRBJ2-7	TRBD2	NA	TGTGCCAGCAGCCCTCGAGGGACTATCAATTACGAGCAGTACTTC	CASSPRGTINYEQYF
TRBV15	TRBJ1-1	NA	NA	TGTGCCACCAGCAGAGATAACGGGGGGACCACTGAAGCTTTCTTT	CATSRDNGGTTEAFF
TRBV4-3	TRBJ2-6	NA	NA	TGCGCCAGCAGCCAAGAGAGAGCTGGGGCCAACGTCCTGACTTTC	CASSQERAGANVLTF
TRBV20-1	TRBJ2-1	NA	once	TGCAGTGCTAGAGATCGTGATGAGCAGTTCTTC	CSARDRDEQFF
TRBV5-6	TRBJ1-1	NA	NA	TGTGCCAGCAGCTTGAGCGACGGTTCGTCTGAAGCTTTCTTT	CASSLSDGSSEAFF
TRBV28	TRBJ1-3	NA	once	TGTGCCAGCAGTTTTTCCCCGGGGCGCCTTGGAAACACCATATATTTT	CASSFSPGRLGNTIYF
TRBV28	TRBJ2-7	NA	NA	TGTGCCAGCAGTTTCCTCGGGACCGAGCAGTACTTC	CASSFLGTEQYF
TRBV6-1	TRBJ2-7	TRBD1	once	TGTGCCAGCAGTGAAGAAGACAGGGGTTACGAGCAGTACTTC	CASSEEDRGYEQYF
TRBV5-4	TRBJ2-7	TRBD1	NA	TGTGCCAGCAGCCTGGGGGGGGGACAGGGAGTAAACGAGCAGTACTTC	CASSLGGGQGVNEQYF
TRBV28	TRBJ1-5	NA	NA	TGTGCCAGCAGCCTCACAGGGCCATATCAGCCCCAGCATTTT	CASSLTGPYQPQHF
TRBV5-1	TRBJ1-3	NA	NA	TGCGCCAGCAGCTTGGCCTTGGGCTCTGGAAACACCATATATTTT	CASSLALGSGNTIYF
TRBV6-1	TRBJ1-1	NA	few	TGTGCCAGCATCGAGCAACCAGTATACACTGAAGCTTTCTTT	CASIEQPVYTEAFF
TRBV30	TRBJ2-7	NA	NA	TGTGCCTGGACAAAAGCGGGCTTCTCCTACGAGCAGTACTTC	CAWTKAGFSYEQYF
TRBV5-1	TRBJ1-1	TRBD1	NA	TGCGCCAGCAGCTTGCAGGGGGCGGGTGTCACTGAAGCTTTCTTT	CASSLQGAGVTEAFF
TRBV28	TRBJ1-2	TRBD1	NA	TGTGCCAGCAGTTCAAAACTGGACAGGGGGCTCTATGGCTACACCTTC	CASSSKLDRGLYGYTF
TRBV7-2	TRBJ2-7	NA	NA	TGTGCCAGCAGCTTAGATCGAGGCCCGCACGCCGAGCAGTACTTC	CASSLDRGPHAEQYF
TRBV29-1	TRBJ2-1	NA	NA	TGCAGCGTTGAATCCCAGGGCGGTAGGCAGTTCTTC	CSVESQGGRQFF
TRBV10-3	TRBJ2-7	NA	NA	TGTGCCATCAGTGCCCCGGGGCAGGGGACCTACGAGCAGTACTTC	CAISAPGQGTYEQYF
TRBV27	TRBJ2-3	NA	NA	TGTGCCAGCAGTTTAGGAGACTTTACAGATACGCAGTATTTT	CASSLGDFTDTQYF
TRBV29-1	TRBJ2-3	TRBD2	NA	TGCAGCGTTGGGGGAGCGGGAGGGGCCACAGATACGCAGTATTTT	CSVGGAGGATDTQYF
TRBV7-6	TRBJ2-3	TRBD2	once	TGTGCCAGCAGCTCTCTAGCGGGAGACTTTACAGATACGCAGTATTTT	CASSSLAGDFTDTQYF
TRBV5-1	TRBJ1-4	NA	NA	TGCGCCAGCAGAGGGGAAGCAACTAATGAAAAACTGTTTTTT	CASRGEATNEKLFF
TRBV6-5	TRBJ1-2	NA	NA	TGTGCCAGCAGCCCTCGACAGACTCACTATGGCTACACCTTC	CASSPRQTHYGYTF
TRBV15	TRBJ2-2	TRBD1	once	TGTGCCACCAGTCTATTACAGGGGTCCGGGGAGCTGTTTTTT	CATSLLQGSGELFF
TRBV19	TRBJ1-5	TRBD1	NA	TGTGCCAGTAGTATAGAACCGCGGATACAGGGGTACAGTGGGTCCCAGCATTTT	CASSIEPRIQGYSGSQHF
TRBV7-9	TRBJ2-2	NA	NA	TGTGCCAGCAGATTTGGGGGGAACACCGGGGAGCTGTTTTTT	CASRFGGNTGELFF
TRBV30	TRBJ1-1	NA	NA	TGTGCCTGGATAGAGGGGGGGGGAAACACTGAAGCTTTCTTT	CAWIEGGGNTEAFF
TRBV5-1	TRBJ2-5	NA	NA	TGCGCCAGCAAGGGGGATGGGCGGAGGCAAGAGACCCAGTACTTC	CASKGDGRRQETQYF
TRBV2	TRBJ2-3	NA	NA	TGTGCCAGCAGTGAGAGTGGGAGCACAGATACGCAGTATTTT	CASSESGSTDTQYF
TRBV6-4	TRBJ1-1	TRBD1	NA	TGTACCAGCAGACCACAACAGGGGGCACGACACACTGAAGCTTTCTTT	CTSRPQQGARHTEAFF
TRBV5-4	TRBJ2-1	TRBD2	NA	TGTGCCAGCAGCGTAACTAGCGGGAGATCGAATGAGCAGTTCTTC	CASSVTSGRSNEQFF
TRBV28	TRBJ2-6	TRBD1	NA	TGTGCCAGCAGTTTAATGGGCAGGGGGCTGTCCGGGGCCAACGTCCTGACTTTC	CASSLMGRGLSGANVLTF
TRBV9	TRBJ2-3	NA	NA	TGTGCCAGCAGCGTAGGGGGGAGCACAGATACGCAGTATTTT	CASSVGGSTDTQYF
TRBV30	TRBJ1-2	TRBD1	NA	TGTGCCTGGAGTGGGGACAGGTTATATGGCTACACCTTC	CAWSGDRLYGYTF
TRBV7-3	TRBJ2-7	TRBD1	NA	TGTGCCAGCAGCTCGGGACAGGGGGACGAGCAGTACTTC	CASSSGQGDEQYF
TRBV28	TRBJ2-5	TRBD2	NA	TGTGCCAGCAGTTTCGGGACTAGCGGGAGAACACAAAAGACCCAGTACTTC	CASSFGTSGRTQKTQYF
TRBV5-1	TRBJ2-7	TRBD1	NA	TGCGCCAGCAGCGAAGGGACAGGTAACGAGCAGTACTTC	CASSEGTGNEQYF
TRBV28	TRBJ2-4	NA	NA	TGTGCCAGCGTACAGGGTACCAAAAACATTCAGTACTTC	CASVQGTKNIQYF
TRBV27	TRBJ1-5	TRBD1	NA	TGTGCCAGCAGCCTGGACAGGCGGGAGGCCCAGCATTTT	CASSLDRREAQHF
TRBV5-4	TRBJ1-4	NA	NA	TGTGCCAGCAGCCGGCGGCAGACTAATGAAAAACTGTTTTTT	CASSRRQTNEKLFF
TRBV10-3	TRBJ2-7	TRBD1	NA	TGTGCCATCAGTGCGGTATATGTGGGACAGGGGGGCTACGAGCAGTACTTC	CAISAVYVGQGGYEQYF